The TCR beta chain described here comes from a study of blood T cell repertoires in COVID-19. Study at large: T cells, B-cell-depleted T cells, or PBMCs supplied cDNA or gDNA.

With 0 bases clipped from V and 2 bases from J, the junction kept 7 bases outside the gene matches. CDR1 is SGDLS and CDR2 is YYNGEE in the germline V gene. The CDR3 consists of 17 residues. Here immunoSEQ multiplex PCR was the method, and the copy in TCRdb shows in-frame clones only, minus some. The sample includes roughly 99,000 clones, about 85% of them seen just once. Sequenced material: peripheral blood. The sequence was collected from a woman aged 80 or over with acute or convalescent COVID-19. The chain carries TRBV9 and TRBJ2-5; 10 bases line up with TRBD2. The CDR3 nucleotides read TGTGCCAGCAGCGTAGGTTACCTAGCGGGGGCACAAGAGACCCAGTACTTC. Amino acid sequence: CASSVGYLAGAQETQYF.